Each of the 10 T cell receptor beta chains below was sequenced from the same sample in a study of shared clonotypes between healthy human individuals. Measured with immunoSEQ multiplex PCR; TCRdb has only the in-frame clones, and not every one. The table has 2.3 million or so clones, roughly 93% seen once. The sequencing sample was made of naive CD4+ T cells from PBMCs. The subset: CD45RA+ positively selected. These receptors were taken from a man aged 18 to 29 in good health. Some clones in this sample may be carry-over from other donors' samples.

The gene calls are TRBV5-1 and TRBJ1-2; TRBD1 agrees at 8 bases. With V trimmed by 0 bases and J by 6 bases, 4 bases remained unmatched. In germline, CDR1 is SGHRS, CDR2 YFSETQ. This CDR3 has 14 amino acids. CDR3: CASSLETGEDGYTF. The CDR3 DNA reads as TGCGCCAGCAGCTTGGAGACAGGGGAGGATGGCTACACCTTC. The full variable domain, completed using reference TRBV5-1 and TRBJ1-2, is KAGVTQTPRYLIKTRGQQVTLSCSPISGHRSVSWYQQTPGQGLQFLFEYFSETQRNKGNFPGRFSGRQFSNSRSEMNVSTLELGDSALYLCASSLETGEDGYTFGSGTRLTVV.

The V gene is TRBV5-4, the J gene TRBJ2-2; D tentatively fits TRBD1 or TRBD2 (5 bases each). The germline gives CDR1 SGHNT, CDR2 YYREEE (reference sequence). V was shortened by 2 bases and J by 0 bases, with 14 bases between the two germline ends. The CDR3 extends over 17 amino acids. The CDR3 nucleotides are TGTGCCAGCAGCTTTAAAATGGGACGGTCGAACACCGGGGAGCTGTTTTTT. As protein: CASSFKMGRSNTGELFF.

This clone was found once. The chain couples TRBV10-3 to TRBJ1-5; 7 nucleotides agree with TRBD1. V shed 4 bases, J shed 7 bases, and the junction held 10 bases outside the gene matches. This CDR3 region has 15 residues. CDR1 ENHRY and CDR2 SYGVKD come from the germline V gene. The CDR3 DNA is TGTGCCATCAGTGCAGGGACAGTGAGTAGGCAGCCCCAGCATTTT. It translates to CAISAGTVSRQPQHF.

The chain uses TRBV7-2 and TRBJ2-4; tentatively, D is TRBD2 (5 bases). This CDR3 comprises 14 residues. The germline gives CDR1 SGHTA, CDR2 FQGNSA. Trimming cost V 5 bases and J 6 bases, with 14 bases left between them. This chain's CDR3 is CASSGTPGSNIQYF. The DNA for the CDR3 is TGTGCCAGCAGCGGAACTCCGGGATCAAACATTCAGTACTTC.

The chain recombines TRBV29-1 with TRBJ2-7; D not certain. The CDR3 is 13 amino acids. Germline loops: CDR1 SQVTM, CDR2 ANQGSEA. Between the trimmed V and J ends, which lost 0 bases and 1 base, there was a span of 7 bases. The CDR3 nucleotides are TGCAGCGTTGAAGACCTCCGGTCCTACGAGCAGTACTTC. Translating gives CSVEDLRSYEQYF.

The CDR3 sequence: CASSRSGGSDTQYF. CDR3 coding DNA: TGTGCCAGCAGCCGGTCAGGAGGCTCAGATACGCAGTATTTT. This sequence joins TRBV6-6 and TRBJ2-3; TRBD2 is a possible D gene (5 bases). V lost 6 bases and J lost 4, with 14 bases in between. Germline loops: CDR1 MNHNY, CDR2 SVGAGI (reference sequence). The CDR3 extends over 14 amino acids.

The J gene is TRBJ1-4, the V gene TRBV5-1, with unresolved D. V lost 4 bases, J lost 13 bases, and 23 bases lay in between. CDR3 length equals 15 residues. CDR1 is SGHRS and CDR2 is YFSETQ in the germline V gene. CDR3 loop: CASSPVPSVPFGLFF. The DNA for the CDR3 is TGCGCCAGCAGCCCGGTACCCTCCGTCCCATTCGGACTGTTTTTT.

The V and J genes are TRBV10-3 and TRBJ2-3; D unclear. This CDR3 spans 13 amino acids. Germline assignment: CDR1 ENHRY and CDR2 SYGVKD. V lost 3 bases, J lost 3 bases, and 7 bases lay in between. CDR3 sequence (DNA): TGTGCCATCAGTGAACAGACGACAGATACGCAGTATTTT. Translated: CAISEQTTDTQYF.

This sequence joins TRBV4-1 and TRBJ2-7, with TRBD2 matching over 7 bases. Unmatched junction bases numbered 15, after V lost 1 base and J lost 6 bases. This CDR3 is 17 amino acids long. Germline lookup yields CDR1 MGHRA and CDR2 YSYEKL. The chain's CDR3 is CASSQGRGREKFSEQYF. Written as DNA, the CDR3 is TGCGCCAGCAGCCAAGGGAGAGGGCGGGAGAAGTTCTCCGAGCAGTACTTC.

CDR3 coding DNA: TGCGCCAGCAGCCTCGGACAGACCTTCCCGAACACTGAAGCTTTCTTT. It translates to CASSLGQTFPNTEAFF. This chain links TRBV5-1 with TRBJ1-1; D may be TRBD1 (6 bases). V was clipped by 4 bases and J by 1 base, with 17 bases between them. Germline values: CDR1 SGHRS, CDR2 YFSETQ. CDR3 length: 16 residues.